This T cell receptor beta chain was profiled in a study of shared clonotypes between healthy human individuals. Study-wide context: CD4 naive cells filled three plates per donor, CD4 memory three, CD8 naive two and CD8 memory one.

Selected positively for CCR7 and CD45RO-negative, naive CD8 cells excluded terminally differentiated effector memory CD45RA+ cells. Among the donors, all were Caucasian adults who lived in Nashville, Tennessee. This table comes from immunoSEQ multiplex PCR, and its TCRdb copy is limited to in-frame clones, with some not included. The sample includes about 2 million clones, approximately 94% seen only once; the top ten take around 1.2%. Germline trimming cut 4 bases from V and 5 bases from J; bases unmatched to any gene: 5. The germline V gene has CDR1 MDHEN and CDR2 SYDVKM. The CDR3 spans 13 residues. Study-wide results and caveats: All-four-donor shared clonotypes had higher generation probabilities than non-shared clonotypes did. Compared with memory subsets, naive subsets generally had larger estimated richness.

Remarks on this clone: Antigen specificity is unknown.

This chain uses TRBV28 with TRBJ2-7; 7 bases match TRBD1. Sequences were obtained from naive CD8+ T cells sorted from blood. The sequence derives from a man between 18 and 29 years old in good health. The CDR3 spells CASSSTGDHEQYF. In DNA, the CDR3 is TGTGCCAGCAGTTCAACAGGGGATCACGAGCAGTACTTC.